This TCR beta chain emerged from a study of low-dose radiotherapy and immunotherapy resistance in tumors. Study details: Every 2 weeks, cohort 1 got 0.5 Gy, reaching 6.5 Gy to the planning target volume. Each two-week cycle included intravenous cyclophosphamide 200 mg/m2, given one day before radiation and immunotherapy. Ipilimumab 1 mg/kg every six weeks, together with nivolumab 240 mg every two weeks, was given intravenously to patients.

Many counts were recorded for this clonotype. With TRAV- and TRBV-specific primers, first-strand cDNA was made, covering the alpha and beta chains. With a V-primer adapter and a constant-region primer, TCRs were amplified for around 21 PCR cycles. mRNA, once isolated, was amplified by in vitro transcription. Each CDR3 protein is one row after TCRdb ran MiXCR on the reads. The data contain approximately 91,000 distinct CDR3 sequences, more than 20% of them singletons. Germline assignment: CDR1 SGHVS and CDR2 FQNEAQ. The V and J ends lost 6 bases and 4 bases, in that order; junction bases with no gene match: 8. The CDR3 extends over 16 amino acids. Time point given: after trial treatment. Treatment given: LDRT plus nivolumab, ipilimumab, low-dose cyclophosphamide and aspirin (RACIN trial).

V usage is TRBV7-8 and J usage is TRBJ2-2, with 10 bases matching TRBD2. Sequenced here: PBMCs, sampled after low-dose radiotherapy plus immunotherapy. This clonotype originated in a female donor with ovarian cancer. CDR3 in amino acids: CASSPAGGHFTGELFF. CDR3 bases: TGTGCCAGCAGTCCAGCGGGGGGGCATTTCACCGGGGAGCTGTTTTTT. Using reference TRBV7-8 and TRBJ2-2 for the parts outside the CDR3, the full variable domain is GAGVSQSPRYKVAKRGQDVALRCDPISGHVSLFWYQQALGQGPEFLTYFQNEAQLDKSGLPSDRFFAERPEGSVSTLKIQRTQQEDSAVYLCASSPAGGHFTGELFFGEGSRLTVL.